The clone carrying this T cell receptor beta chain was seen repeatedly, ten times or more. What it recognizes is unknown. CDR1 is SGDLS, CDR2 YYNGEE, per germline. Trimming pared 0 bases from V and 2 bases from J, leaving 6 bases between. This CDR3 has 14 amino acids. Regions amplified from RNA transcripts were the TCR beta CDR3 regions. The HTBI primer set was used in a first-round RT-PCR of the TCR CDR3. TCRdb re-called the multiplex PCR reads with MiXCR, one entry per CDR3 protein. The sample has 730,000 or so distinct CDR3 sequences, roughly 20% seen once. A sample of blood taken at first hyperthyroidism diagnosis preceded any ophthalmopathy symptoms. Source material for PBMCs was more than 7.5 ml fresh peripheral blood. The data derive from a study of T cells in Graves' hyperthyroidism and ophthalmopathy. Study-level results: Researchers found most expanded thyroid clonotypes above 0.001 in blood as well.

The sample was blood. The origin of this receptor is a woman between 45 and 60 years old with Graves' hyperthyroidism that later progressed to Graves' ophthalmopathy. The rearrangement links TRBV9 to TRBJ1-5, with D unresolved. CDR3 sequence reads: CASSVVGGNQPQHF. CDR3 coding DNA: TGTGCCAGCAGCGTAGTCGGGGGCAATCAGCCCCAGCATTTT.